The TCR beta chain described here comes from a study of OX40 agonist ivuxolimab in advanced cancers. Study at large: Hepatocellular carcinoma, melanoma, renal cell or head and neck cancer occurred in dose-escalation patients. Patients with prior anti-PD-1, anti-PD-L1 or anti-CTLA-4 therapy were eligible; roughly 41% had some.

Here immunoSEQ multiplex PCR was the method, and the copy in TCRdb shows in-frame clones only, minus some. The sample has 55,000 to 85,000 clones; around 86% are singletons. The trim removed 3 bases at V and 1 base at J, leaving 4 bases unmatched. This CDR3 is 15 amino acids long. In germline, CDR1 is SGHRS, CDR2 YFSETQ. As for this clone: What it recognizes is unknown.

Whole-study findings and limits: There was clonal expansion of CD4+ and CD8+ blood T cells by week 6 at 0.1 to 3.0 mg/kg.

The J gene is TRBJ1-1, the V gene TRBV5-1, with 9 bases identical to TRBD1. The sequencing here drew on CD4+ or CD8+ T cells sorted from blood, taken in a trial of the OX40 agonist ivuxolimab. This receptor was taken from an adult with an advanced solid tumor such as melanoma, head and neck, liver or kidney cancer. CDR3 in amino acids: CASSWGQGGNTEAFF. Here the CDR3 DNA reads TGCGCCAGCAGCTGGGGACAGGGTGGGAACACTGAAGCTTTCTTT.